These 3 T cell receptor beta chains came from one sample sequenced in a study of T cells in Graves' hyperthyroidism and ophthalmopathy. RNA transcripts gave rise to amplified TCR beta CDR3 regions. The HTBI set primed first-round TCR CDR3 RT-PCR. TCRdb reprocessed the multiplex PCR reads via MiXCR and lists one record per CDR3 protein. Here the sample spans tens of thousands of distinct CDR3 sequences, 49% being singletons. The sample consisted of blood. The receptors come from a woman aged 45-60 years with Graves' hyperthyroidism that later progressed to Graves' ophthalmopathy.

This clonotype has just a few counts. J is TRBJ1-2 and V is TRBV30, with D maybe TRBD1 (5 bases). V was pared by 8 bases and J by 6 bases, with 19 bases between. CDR1 is GTSNPN, CDR2 SVGIG, per germline (reference sequence). This CDR3 region has 13 residues. The CDR3: CARRGRFQDGYTF. For the CDR3, the DNA is TGTGCCCGGCGGGGGAGGTTTCAGGATGGCTACACCTTC.

Comments on this clonotype: Its ends do not fully match the called genes, so a read error is possible. The V gene is TRBV20-1, the J gene TRBJ1-6; a weak D match, TRBD1 (5 bases). This CDR3 contains 17 residues. The germline V gene has CDR1 DFQATT and CDR2 SNEGSKA (reference sequence). For the CDR3, the DNA is TGTAGTGCTAGAGATTTGGCATCGGGGCGACTTAATTCACCCCTCCACTTT. Encoded protein: CSARDLASGRLNSPLHF.

The chain carries TRBV11-3 and TRBJ2-1, with D uncertain. The CDR3 totals 14 residues. V dropped 3 bases and J dropped 12 bases, with 18 bases sitting between them. Looked up from germline, CDR1 is SGHNT and CDR2 is YENEEA. In DNA form, the CDR3 reads TGTGCCAGCAGCTTGGGCCAGATCACAGATACGCAGTTCTTC. Translation gives CASSLGQITDTQFF.